The clone carrying this T cell receptor (beta chain) turned up a few times. Its antigen is undetermined. These data are taken from a study of beta chain features in type 1 diabetes. Whole-study context: No age, gender or cell yield differences were seen between patients and healthy donors.

Study-wide findings and caveats: Shorter TCRB CDR3s, moderately but significantly so, marked every one of the four CD4+ subsets in Type 1 diabetes patients. Insertions at VDJ junctions were less frequent in type 1 diabetes patients. These patients also deleted more nucleotides at the same junctions.

The whole isolated RNA underwent reverse transcription, so sequencing captured expressed TCRB transcripts. Produced via immunoSEQ multiplex PCR; TCRdb's table is partial and in-frame only. The sample lists 630,000 or so clones, more than 12% seen once, with 0.035% to 0.04% in the top ten. The clonotype comes from a man younger than 30 with type 1 diabetes. The specimen sequenced was naive CD4+ T cells from blood.

The CDR3: CAIGPRGETQYF. The CDR3 DNA reads as TGTGCCATCGGGCCACGGGGGGAGACCCAGTACTTC. The rearrangement links TRBV2 to TRBJ2-5; D possibly corresponds to TRBD2 (6 bases). Germline V lookup: CDR1 SNHLY, CDR2 FYNNEI. The length of the CDR3 is 12 residues. Trimming took 10 bases from V and 5 from J, leaving 14 bases between them.